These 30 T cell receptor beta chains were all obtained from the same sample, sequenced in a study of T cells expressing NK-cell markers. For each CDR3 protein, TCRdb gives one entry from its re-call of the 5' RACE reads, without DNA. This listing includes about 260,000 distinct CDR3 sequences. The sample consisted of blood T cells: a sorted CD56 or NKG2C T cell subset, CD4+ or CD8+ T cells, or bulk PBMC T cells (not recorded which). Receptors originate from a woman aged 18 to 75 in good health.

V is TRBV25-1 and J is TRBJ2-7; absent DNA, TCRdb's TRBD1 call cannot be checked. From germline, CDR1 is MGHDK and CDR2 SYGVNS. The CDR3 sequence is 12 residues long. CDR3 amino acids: CASKTGGYEQYF.

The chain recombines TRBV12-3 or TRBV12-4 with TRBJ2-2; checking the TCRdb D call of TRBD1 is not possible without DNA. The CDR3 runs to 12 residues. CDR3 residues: CASSQGIRELFF.

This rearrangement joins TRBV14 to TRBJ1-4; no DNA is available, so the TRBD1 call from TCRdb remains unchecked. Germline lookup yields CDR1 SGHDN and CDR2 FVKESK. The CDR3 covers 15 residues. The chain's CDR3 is CASSQDALSNEKLFF. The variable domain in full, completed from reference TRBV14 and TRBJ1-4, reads EAGVTQFPSHSVIEKGQTVTLRCDPISGHDNLYWYRRVMGKEIKFLLHFVKESKQDESGMPNNRFLAERTGGTYSTLKVQPAELEDSGVYFCASSQDALSNEKLFFGSGTQLSVL.

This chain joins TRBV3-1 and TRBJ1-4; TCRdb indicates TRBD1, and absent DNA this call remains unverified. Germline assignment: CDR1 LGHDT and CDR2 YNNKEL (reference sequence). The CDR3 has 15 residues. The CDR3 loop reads CASSLPWGANEKLFF.

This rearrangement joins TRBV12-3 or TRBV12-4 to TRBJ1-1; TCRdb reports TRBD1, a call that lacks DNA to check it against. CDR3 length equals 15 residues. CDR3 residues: CDSSFRTAGGTEAFF.

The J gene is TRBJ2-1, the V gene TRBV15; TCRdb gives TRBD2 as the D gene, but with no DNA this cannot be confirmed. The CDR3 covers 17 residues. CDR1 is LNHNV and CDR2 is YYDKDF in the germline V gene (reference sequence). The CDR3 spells CATSRGSGGGTYNEQFF.

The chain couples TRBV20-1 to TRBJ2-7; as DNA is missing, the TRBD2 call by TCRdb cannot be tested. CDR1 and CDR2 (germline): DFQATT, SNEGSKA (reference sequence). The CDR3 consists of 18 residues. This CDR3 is CSARDSGSASATSYEQYF.

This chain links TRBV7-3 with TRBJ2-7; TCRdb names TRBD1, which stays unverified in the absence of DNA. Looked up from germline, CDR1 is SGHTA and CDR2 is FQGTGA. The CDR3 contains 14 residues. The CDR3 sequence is CASSPGTGFYEQYF.

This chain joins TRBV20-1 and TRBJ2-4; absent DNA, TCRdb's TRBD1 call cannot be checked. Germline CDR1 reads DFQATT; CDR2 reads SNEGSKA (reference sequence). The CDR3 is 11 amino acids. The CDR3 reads CSASKGNIQYF.

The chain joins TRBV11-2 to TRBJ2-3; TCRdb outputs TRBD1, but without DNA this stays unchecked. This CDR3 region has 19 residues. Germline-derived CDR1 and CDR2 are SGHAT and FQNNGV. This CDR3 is CASSLVTGAPTPSTDTQYF.

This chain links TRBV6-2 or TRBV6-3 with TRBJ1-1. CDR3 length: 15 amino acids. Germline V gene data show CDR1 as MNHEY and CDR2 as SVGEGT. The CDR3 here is CASSYSRWENTEAFF.

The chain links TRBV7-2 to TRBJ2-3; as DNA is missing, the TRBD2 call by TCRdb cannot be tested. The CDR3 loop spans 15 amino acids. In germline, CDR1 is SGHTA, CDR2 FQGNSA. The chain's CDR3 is CASSFLRGNTDTQYF.

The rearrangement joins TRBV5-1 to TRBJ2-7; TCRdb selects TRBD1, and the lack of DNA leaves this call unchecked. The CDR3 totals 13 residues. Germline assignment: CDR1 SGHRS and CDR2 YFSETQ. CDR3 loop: CASRNQGGGEQYF.

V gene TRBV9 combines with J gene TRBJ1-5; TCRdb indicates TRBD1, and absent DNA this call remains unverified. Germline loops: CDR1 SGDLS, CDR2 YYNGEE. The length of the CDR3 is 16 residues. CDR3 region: CASSSGEGLSNQPQHF.

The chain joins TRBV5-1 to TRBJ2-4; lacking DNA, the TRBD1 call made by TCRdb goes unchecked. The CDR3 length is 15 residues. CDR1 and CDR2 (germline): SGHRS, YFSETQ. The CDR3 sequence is CASSLVGGQQNIQYF.

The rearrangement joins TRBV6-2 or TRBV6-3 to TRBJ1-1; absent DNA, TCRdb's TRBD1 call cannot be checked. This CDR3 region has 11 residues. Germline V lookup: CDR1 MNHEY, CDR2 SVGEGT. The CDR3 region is CASSQGSEAFF.

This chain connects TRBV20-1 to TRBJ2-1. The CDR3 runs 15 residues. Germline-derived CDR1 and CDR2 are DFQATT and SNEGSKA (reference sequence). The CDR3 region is CSARGVSLTYNEQFF.

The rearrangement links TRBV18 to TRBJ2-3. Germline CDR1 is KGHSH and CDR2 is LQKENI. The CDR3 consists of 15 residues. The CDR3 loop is CASSPADTLTDTQYF.

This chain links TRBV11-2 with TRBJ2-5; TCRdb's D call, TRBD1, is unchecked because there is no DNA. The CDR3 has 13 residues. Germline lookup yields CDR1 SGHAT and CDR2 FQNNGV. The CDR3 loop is CASTPSGRETQYF.

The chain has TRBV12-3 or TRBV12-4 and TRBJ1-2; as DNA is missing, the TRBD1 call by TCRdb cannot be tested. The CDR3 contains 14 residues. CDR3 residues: CASSQKGTNYGYTF.

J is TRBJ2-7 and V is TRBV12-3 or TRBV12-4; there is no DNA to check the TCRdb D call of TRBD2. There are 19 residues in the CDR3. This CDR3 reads CASSYGLGTSGSGTYEQYF.

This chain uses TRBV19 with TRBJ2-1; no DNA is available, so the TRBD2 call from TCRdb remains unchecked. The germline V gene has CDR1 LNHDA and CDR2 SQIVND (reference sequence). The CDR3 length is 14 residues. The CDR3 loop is CASSPPLAANEQFF.

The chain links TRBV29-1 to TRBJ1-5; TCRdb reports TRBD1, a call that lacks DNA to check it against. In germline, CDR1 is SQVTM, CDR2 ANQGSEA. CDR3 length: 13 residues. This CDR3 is CSAGPSGGQPQHF.

The chain's CDR3 is CATSDFALAGTNEQFF. The V call is TRBV24-1, the J call TRBJ2-1; the TCRdb call, TRBD2, lacks DNA for checking. This CDR3 comprises 16 residues. The germline V gene encodes CDR1 KGHDR and CDR2 SFDVKD.

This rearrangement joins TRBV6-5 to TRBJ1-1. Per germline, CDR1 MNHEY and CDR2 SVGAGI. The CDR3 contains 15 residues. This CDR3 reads CASSYSTGRGTEAFF.

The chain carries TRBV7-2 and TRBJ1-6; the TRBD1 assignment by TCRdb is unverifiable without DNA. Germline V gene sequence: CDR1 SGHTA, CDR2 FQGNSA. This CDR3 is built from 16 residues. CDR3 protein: CASSLASGRAGSPLHF.

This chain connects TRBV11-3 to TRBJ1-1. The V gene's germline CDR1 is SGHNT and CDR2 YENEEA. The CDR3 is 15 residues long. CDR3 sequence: CASSLDPTDAAEAFF.

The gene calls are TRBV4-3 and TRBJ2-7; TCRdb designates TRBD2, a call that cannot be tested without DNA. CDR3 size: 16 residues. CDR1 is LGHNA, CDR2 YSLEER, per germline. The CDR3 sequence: CASSQEIAGARNEQYF.

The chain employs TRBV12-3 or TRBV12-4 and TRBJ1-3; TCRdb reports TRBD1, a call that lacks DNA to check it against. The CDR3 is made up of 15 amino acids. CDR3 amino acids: CASRPQGMVGNTIYF.

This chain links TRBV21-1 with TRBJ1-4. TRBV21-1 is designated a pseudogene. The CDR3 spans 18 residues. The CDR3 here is CASSKCNSGQATNEKLFF.